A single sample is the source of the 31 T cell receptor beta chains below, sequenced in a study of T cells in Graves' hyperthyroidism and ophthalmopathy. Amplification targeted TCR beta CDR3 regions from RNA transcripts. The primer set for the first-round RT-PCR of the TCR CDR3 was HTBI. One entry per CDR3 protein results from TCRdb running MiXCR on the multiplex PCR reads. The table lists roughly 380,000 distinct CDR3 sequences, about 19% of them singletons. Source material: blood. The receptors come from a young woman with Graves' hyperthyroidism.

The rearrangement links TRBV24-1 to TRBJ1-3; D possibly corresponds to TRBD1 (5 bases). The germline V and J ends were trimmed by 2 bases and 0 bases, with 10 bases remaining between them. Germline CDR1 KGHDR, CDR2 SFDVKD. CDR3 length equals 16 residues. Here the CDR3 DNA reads TGTGCCACCAGTGATTCTGGGACCGCCTCTGGAAACACCATATATTTT. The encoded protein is CATSDSGTASGNTIYF.

The CDR3 bases are TGTGCCAGCTGCCAATCTCCTTCCGAGCAGTACTTC. It translates to CASCQSPSEQYF. This sequence joins TRBV6-2 or TRBV6-3 and TRBJ2-7; D ambiguous. Germline V lookup: CDR1 MNHEY, CDR2 SVGEGT. Trimming removed 8 bases at V and 6 bases at J, with 14 bases between. The CDR3 sequence is 12 residues long.

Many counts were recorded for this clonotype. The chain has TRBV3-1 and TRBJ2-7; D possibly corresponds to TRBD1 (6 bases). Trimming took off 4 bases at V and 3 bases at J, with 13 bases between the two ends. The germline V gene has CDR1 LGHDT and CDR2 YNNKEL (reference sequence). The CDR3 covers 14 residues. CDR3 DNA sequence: TGTGCCAGCAGCCCGGAGGTAGGGGGCTACGAGCAGTACTTC. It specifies CASSPEVGGYEQYF.

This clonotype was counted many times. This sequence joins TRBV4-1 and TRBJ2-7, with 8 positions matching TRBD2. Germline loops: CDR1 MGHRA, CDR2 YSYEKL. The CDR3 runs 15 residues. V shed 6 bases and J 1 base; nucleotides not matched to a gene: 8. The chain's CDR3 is CASSDLAGISYEQYF. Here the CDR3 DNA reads TGCGCCAGCAGTGACTTAGCGGGGATTTCCTACGAGCAGTACTTC.

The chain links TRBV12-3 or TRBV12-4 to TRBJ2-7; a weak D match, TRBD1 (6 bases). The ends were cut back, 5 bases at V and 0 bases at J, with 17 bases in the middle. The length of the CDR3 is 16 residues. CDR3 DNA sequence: TGTGCCAGCAGTCCGCCTGGCAGGGGCGACTCCTACGAGCAGTACTTC. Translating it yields CASSPPGRGDSYEQYF.

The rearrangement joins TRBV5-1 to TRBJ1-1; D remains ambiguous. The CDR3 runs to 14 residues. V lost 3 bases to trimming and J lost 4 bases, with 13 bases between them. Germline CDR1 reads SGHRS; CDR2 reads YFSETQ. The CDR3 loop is CASSSLHNTTEAFF. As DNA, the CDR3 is TGCGCCAGCAGCTCCCTCCACAACACCACTGAAGCTTTCTTT. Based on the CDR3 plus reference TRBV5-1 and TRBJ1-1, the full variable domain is KAGVTQTPRYLIKTRGQQVTLSCSPISGHRSVSWYQQTPGQGLQFLFEYFSETQRNKGNFPGRFSGRQFSNSRSEMNVSTLELGDSALYLCASSSLHNTTEAFFGQGTRLTVV.

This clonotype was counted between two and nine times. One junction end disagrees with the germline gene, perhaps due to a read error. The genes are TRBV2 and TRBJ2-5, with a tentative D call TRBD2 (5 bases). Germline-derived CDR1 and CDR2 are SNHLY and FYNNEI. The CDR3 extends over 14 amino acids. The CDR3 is CASSDNDHGETLYF. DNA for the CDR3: TGTGCCAGCAGTGACAACGACCACGGGGAGACCCTGTACTTC.

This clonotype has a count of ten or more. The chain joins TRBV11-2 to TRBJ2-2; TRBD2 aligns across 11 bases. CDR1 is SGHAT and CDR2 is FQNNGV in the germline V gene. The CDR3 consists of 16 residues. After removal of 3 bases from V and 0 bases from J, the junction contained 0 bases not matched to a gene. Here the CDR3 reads CASSLGLAANTGELFF. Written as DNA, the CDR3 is TGTGCCAGCAGCTTGGGACTAGCGGCGAACACCGGGGAGCTGTTTTTT.

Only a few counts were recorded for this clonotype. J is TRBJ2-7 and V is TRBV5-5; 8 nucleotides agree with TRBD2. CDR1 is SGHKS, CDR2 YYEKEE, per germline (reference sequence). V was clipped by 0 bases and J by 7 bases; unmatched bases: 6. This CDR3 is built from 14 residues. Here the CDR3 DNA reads TGTGCCAGCAGCTTGGTTTCGGGAGGGGGTGAGCAGTACTTC. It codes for CASSLVSGGGEQYF.

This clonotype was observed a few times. The CDR3 DNA reads as TGCGCCAGCCAACCACTACAGGGGACAAACACCGGGGAGCTGTTTTTT. It translates to CASQPLQGTNTGELFF. The J gene is TRBJ2-2, the V gene TRBV5-1; 7 bases match TRBD1. The CDR3 extends over 16 amino acids. The V and J ends lost 7 bases and 2 bases, in that order; junction bases with no gene match: 11. Germline-derived CDR1 and CDR2 are SGHRS and YFSETQ.

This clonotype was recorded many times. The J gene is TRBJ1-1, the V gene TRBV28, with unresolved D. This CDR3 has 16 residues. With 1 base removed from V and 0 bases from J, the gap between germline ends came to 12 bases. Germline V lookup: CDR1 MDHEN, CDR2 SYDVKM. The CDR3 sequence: CASSLSRAGMNTEAFF. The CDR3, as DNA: TGTGCCAGCAGTTTATCCCGCGCAGGTATGAACACTGAAGCTTTCTTT. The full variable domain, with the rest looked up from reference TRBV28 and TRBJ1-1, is DVKVTQSSRYLVKRTGEKVFLECVQDMDHENMFWYRQDPGLGLRLIYFSYDVKMKEKGDIPEGYSVSREKKERFSLILESASTNQTSMYLCASSLSRAGMNTEAFFGQGTRLTVV.

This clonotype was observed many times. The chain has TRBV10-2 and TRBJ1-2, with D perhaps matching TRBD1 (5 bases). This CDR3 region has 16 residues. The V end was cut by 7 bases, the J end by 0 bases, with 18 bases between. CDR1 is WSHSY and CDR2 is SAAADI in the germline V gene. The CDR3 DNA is TGCGCCAGCATGGAGTTGCGAGGGGCCGCTAACTATGGCTACACCTTC. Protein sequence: CASMELRGAANYGYTF.

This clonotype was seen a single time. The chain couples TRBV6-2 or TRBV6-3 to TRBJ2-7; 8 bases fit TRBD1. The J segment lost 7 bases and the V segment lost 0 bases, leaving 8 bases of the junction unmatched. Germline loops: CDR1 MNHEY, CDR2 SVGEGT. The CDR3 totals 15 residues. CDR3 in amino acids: CASSYSAGGTREQYF. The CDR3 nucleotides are TGTGCCAGCAGTTACTCGGCAGGGGGCACGAGAGAGCAGTACTTC.

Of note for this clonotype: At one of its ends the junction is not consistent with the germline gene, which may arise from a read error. The CDR3 DNA reads as TGTGCCTGCAGTCCGTATAGCAATCAGCCCCAGCATTTT. Translated: CACSPYSNQPQHF. The gene calls are TRBV27 and TRBJ1-5, with unresolved D. The germline CDR1 and CDR2 sequences are MNHEY and SMNVEV (reference sequence). This CDR3 has 13 amino acids.

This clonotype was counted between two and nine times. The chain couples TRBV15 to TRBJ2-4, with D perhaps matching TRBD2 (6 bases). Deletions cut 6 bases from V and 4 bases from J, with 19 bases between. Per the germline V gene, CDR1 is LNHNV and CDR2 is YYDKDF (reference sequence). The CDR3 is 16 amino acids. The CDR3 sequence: CATRQEIGTPKNIQYF. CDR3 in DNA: TGTGCCACCAGGCAAGAAATCGGGACTCCTAAAAACATTCAGTACTTC.

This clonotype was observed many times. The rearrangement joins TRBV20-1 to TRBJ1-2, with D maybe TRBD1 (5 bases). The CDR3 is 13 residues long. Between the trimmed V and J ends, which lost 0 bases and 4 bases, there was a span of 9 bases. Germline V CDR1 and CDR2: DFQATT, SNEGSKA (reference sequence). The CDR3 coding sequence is TGCAGTGCTAGAGATAGCAGGGCCTATGGCTACACCTTC. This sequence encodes CSARDSRAYGYTF.

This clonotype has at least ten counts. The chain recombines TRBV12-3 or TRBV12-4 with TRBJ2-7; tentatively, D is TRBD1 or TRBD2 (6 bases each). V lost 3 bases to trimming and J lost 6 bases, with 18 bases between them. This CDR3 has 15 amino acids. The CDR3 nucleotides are TGTGCCAGCAGTTTTTGGGGGGCAGGGTCCACCGAGCAGTACTTC. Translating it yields CASSFWGAGSTEQYF.

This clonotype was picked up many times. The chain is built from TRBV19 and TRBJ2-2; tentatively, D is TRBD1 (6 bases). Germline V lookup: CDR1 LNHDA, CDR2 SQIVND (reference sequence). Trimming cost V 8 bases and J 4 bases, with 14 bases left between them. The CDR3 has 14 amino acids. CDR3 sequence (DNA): TGTGCCAGTGGGGGCAGATCGGGCACCGGGGAGCTGTTTTTT. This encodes CASGGRSGTGELFF.

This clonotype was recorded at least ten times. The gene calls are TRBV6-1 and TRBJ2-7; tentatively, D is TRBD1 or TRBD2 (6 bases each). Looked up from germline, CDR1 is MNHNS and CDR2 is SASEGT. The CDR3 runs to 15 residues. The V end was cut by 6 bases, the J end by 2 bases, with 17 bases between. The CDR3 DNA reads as TGTGCCAGCAGGGCGGGACACCAACTTCCCTACGAGCAGTACTTC. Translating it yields CASRAGHQLPYEQYF.

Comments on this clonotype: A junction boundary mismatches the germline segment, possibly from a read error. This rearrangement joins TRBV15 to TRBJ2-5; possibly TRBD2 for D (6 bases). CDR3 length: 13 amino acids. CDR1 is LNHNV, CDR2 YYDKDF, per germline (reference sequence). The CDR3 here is CGTSVTTGGTQYF. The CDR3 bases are TGTGGCACCAGCGTCACGACCGGGGGGACCCAGTACTTC.

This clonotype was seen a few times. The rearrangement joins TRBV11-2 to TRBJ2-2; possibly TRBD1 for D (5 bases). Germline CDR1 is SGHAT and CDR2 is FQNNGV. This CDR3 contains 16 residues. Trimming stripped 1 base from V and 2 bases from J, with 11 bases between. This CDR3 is CASSLGVGRNTGELFF. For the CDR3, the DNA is TGTGCCAGCAGCTTAGGCGTGGGGCGCAACACCGGGGAGCTGTTTTTT.

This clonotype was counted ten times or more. The DNA of the CDR3 is TGTGCCAGCACTGAGGGGGAGATCGAGCAGTACTTC. This encodes CASTEGEIEQYF. The V and J genes are TRBV6-1 and TRBJ2-7; D possibly corresponds to TRBD1 (6 bases). The V end was cut by 7 bases, the J end by 6 bases, with 13 bases between. The germline gives CDR1 MNHNS, CDR2 SASEGT. CDR3 length: 12 residues.

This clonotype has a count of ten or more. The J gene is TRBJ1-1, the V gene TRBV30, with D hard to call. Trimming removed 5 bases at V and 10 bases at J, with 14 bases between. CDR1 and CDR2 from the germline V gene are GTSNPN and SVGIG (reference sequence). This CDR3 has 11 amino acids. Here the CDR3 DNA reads TGTGCCTGGCGTTTCTTAAAAGCAGCTTTCTTT. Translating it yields CAWRFLKAAFF.

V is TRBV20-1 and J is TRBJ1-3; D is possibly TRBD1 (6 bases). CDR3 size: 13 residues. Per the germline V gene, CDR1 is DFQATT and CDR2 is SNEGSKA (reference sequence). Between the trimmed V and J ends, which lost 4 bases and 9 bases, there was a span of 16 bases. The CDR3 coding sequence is TGCAGTGCTACCACAGGGAGGGTAAGCACCATATATTTT. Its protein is CSATTGRVSTIYF.

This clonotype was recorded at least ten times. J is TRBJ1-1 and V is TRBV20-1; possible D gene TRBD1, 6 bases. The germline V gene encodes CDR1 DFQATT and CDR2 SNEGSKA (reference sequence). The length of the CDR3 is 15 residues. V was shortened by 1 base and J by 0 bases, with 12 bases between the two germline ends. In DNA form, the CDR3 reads TGCAGTGCTAGAGGAGGGGGTGCCATGAACACTGAAGCTTTCTTT. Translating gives CSARGGGAMNTEAFF.

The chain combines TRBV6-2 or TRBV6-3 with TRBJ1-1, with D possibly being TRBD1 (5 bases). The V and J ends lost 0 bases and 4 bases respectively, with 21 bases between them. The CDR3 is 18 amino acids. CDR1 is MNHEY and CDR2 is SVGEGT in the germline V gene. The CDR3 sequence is CASSYSFNGAGVGTEAFF. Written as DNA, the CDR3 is TGTGCCAGCAGTTACTCGTTTAACGGGGCCGGGGTTGGCACTGAAGCTTTCTTT.

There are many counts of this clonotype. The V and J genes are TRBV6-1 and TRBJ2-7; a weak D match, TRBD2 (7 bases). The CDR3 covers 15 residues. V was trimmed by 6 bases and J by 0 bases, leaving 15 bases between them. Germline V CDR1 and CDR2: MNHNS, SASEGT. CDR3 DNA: TGTGCCAGCAGGCCGGGGGGCCAGAGCTCCTACGAGCAGTACTTC. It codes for CASRPGGQSSYEQYF.

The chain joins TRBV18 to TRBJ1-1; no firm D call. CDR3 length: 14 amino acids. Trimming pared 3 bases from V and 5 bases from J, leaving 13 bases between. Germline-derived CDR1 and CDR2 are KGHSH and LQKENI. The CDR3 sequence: CASSPGPVTTEAFF. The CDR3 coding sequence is TGTGCCAGCTCACCCGGGCCAGTCACGACTGAAGCTTTCTTT.

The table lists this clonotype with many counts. The CDR3 bases are TGCAGCGCCATGGGACAGGGGGCCGCTGAAGCTTTCTTT. Translating gives CSAMGQGAAEAFF. The chain uses TRBV29-1 and TRBJ1-1, with 12 bases fitting TRBD1. CDR3 length equals 13 residues. Germline CDR1 SQVTM, CDR2 ANQGSEA. After removal of 7 bases from V and 6 bases from J, the junction contained 6 bases not matched to a gene.

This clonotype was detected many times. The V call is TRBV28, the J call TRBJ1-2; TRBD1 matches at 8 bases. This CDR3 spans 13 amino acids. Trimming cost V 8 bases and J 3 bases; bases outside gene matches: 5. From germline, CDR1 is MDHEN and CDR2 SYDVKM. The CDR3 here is CASAGGLHYGYTF. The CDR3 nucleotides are TGTGCCAGCGCAGGGGGCTTACACTATGGCTACACCTTC.

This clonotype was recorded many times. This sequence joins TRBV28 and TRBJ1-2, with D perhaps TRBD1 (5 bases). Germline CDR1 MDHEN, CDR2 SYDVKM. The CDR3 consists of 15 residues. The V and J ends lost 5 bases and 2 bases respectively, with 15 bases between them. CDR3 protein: CASSPPGLQNYGYTF. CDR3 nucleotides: TGTGCCAGCAGTCCACCGGGACTACAAAACTATGGCTACACCTTC.